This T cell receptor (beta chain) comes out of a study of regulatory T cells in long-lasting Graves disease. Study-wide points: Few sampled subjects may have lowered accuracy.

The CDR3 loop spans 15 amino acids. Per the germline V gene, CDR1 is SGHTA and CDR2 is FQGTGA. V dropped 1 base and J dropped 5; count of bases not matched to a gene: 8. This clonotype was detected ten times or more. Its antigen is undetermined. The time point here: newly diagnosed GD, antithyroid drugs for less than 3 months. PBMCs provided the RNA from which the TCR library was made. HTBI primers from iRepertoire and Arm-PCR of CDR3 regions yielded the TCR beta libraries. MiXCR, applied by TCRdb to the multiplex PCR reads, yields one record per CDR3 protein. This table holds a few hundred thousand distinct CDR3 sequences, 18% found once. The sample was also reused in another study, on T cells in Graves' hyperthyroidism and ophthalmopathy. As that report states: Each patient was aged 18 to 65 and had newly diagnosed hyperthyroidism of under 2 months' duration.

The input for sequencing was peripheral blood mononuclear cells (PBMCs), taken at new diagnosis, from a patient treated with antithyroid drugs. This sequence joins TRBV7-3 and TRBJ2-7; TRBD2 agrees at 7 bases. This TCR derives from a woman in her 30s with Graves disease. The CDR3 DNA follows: TGTGCCAGCAGCTTAAGTCCAGCGGGGCGGCACGAGCAGTACTTC. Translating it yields CASSLSPAGRHEQYF.